This record looks at one T cell receptor (beta chain) sequence and its context. The specificity of this receptor is unknown. No qualities accompany the bases; no much larger clone lies one base away. Healthy HIV-negative adults with no recently reported acute infections or vaccinations were included as donors. Every donor was a Caucasian adult living in Nashville, Tennessee, USA. CD4+ T cells were enriched by magnetic negative selection, after which naive cells were positively selected on CD45RA and the negative fraction was taken as the memory subset. After blood collection by leukapheresis, PBMCs were isolated using Ficoll-Histopaque density gradient centrifugation and then cryopreserved in the vapor phase of liquid nitrogen. Analytical flow cytometry was used to check the purity and quantity of each magnetically sorted T cell population. From each sorted fraction, genomic DNA was isolated and quantified by UV absorbance on a Nanodrop 2000c.

Using the deep immunoSEQ assay, TCR CDR3 regions were amplified from genomic DNA by multiplex PCR. For each cell subset, the extracted genomic DNA was distributed evenly across all wells of several immunoSEQ 96-well plates, and each plate served as one replicate. For sorted subsets, around 200 ng genomic DNA, equal to 30,000 to 35,000 T cell genomes, was loaded into each replicate PCR. Purified libraries were quantified with a Qubit 3.0 fluorometer, sized on a Bioanalyzer 2100, and re-quantified with the KAPA Library Quantification kit. Every immunoSEQ 96-well plate was sequenced on a dedicated single-read 150-cycle Illumina NextSeq 550 flow cell. The source study handled its data this way. The immunoSEQ output contained only junctional sequences without quality scores, so filtering could not match that applied to full-length reads. Sequences were annotated with PyIR, a Python wrapper for IgBLAST v1.9, and V/J genes and CDR3 were assigned using IMGT germline references. Reads with weak V/J assignments (E-value above 1e-6), missing CDR3, stop codons, out-of-frame junctions, or ambiguous translated residues were removed. V3J clonotypes were defined by identical inferred V gene, J gene, and CDR3 amino acid sequence. To compute the percentage overlap between repertoires, the number of shared unique clonotypes was divided by the size of the smaller repertoire. Three approaches were used to assess repertoire richness: RTK rarefaction, the Chao1 estimator, and Recon v2.1 estimates of unobserved clonotypes. Generation probabilities for all TCRbeta clonotypes obtained by the gDNA method from four donors were computed using OLGA. In its TCRdb copy, this immuneACCESS table keeps in-frame sequences only and misses some clones. Where compared with another copy, unresolved V genes explain less than half of these, and the others have no known cause. From that table come the V and J calls and clone size; the DNA was used to work out D and trimming. This sample comprises some 2,400,000 clones, approximately 94% of them detected only once. The top ten constitute roughly 0.13% of the sample.

The data were taken from a study of shared clonotypes between healthy human individuals (TCRdb year 2020). For the study in its entirety: A few men and a couple of women, aged 18 to 49 years, made up the cohort. Each donor's leukapheresis produced roughly between roughly 0.85 and 9.5 billion PBMCs. To increase sequencing depth and limit assay-specific biases, TCR repertoire library preparation and sequencing were carried out by different laboratories using diverse techniques. To estimate repertoire size and how much clonotype sharing occurs between individuals, the study deeply sequenced the blood TCR repertoires of 4 to 6 healthy adults. For each donor, CD4 naive and CD4 memory were each run on three plates, CD8 naive on two plates, and CD8 memory on one plate. What the authors observed across the whole study: Sampling was restricted to blood, and TCR repertoires in tissues likely differ from the TCR repertoires found in blood. Rarefaction of sorted-subset datasets indicated incomplete sequencing despite the large sequencing depth. Naive subsets generally had larger estimated clonotype richness than memory subsets. When several donors were compared, the shared fraction of clonotypes was 5% to 6.5% for naive CD4, around 3.5% for naive CD8, 2% to 2.5% for memory CD4, and roughly 0.4% for memory CD8. Pairwise subsampling indicated that sequencing depth was expected to affect the degree of clonotype sharing among donors. The genetic and exposure-history diversity represented was limited by the small number of donors. Compared with non-shared clonotypes, clonotypes shared by all four sorted-subset donors had higher generation probabilities.

Trimming removed 3 bases from V and 6 bases from J; the gene matches leave 5 bases unexplained. CDR1 and CDR2 are read off the germline V gene as SGHNT and YENEEA. From its cysteine to its phenylalanine, the CDR3 spans 15 amino acids. Only CDR3 DNA is held: 45 bases, read in frame from base 1. This TCR came from a man aged 18 to 35 in good health. Material: naive CD4+ T cells sorted from blood. The label giving this sample's cell subset or site can be read as: CD45RA+ positively selected. The chain is encoded by TRBV11-3 joined to TRBJ2-2; 9 central nucleotides agree with TRBD1. The DNA sequence follows: TGTGCCAGCAGCTTCCGGGACAGGGCGGCCGGGGAGCTGTTTTTT. It encodes CASSFRDRAAGELFF.